What follows is one TCR beta chain and its context. Its antigen is as yet unknown. Noted time point: cycle 4 day 1 (C4D1), after more than 5 weeks of nivolumab. Each patient experienced a relapse that followed autologous stem cell transplantation, and brentuximab vedotin exposure varied. This sample is part of a study of PD-1 blockade in classical Hodgkin lymphoma. Sequenced by immunoSEQ multiplex PCR; TCRdb stores in-frame clones only, minus some. The repertoire includes tens of thousands of clones, around four fifths of them detected once, and roughly 9.4% sits in the top ten. Broader study findings: After ASCT, patients who started nivolumab under 1 year later were excluded. Prior therapy or disease activity may underlie the repertoire differences, whose causes remain undefined. Complete responders' baseline diversity resembled that of newly diagnosed patients.

Sequenced here: peripheral blood mononuclear cells (PBMCs), sampled before the fourth cycle of nivolumab. This TCR derives from a human donor with classical Hodgkin lymphoma.

The CDR3 sequence is CASSGDDEQYF. The CDR3 DNA reads as TGTGCCAGCAGTGGGGACGACGAGCAGTACTTC. This sequence joins TRBV6-5 and TRBJ2-7, with D perhaps assigned TRBD1 or TRBD2 (5 bases each). From germline, CDR1 is MNHEY and CDR2 SVGAGI. This CDR3 has 11 residues. Trimming cost V 5 bases and J 5 bases, with 7 bases left between them.